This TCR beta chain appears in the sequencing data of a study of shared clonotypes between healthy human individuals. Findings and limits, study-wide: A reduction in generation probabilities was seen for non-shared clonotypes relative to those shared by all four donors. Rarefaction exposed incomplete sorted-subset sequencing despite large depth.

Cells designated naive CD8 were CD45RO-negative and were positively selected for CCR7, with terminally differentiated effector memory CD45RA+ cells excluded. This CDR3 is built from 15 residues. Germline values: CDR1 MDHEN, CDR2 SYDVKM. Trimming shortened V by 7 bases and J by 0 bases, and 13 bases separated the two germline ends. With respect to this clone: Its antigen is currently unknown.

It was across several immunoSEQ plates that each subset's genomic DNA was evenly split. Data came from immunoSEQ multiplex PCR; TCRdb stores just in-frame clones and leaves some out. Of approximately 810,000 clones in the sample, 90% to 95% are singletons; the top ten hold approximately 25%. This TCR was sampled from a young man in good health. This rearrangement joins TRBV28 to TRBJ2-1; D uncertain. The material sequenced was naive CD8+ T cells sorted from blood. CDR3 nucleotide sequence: TGTGCCAGCACAGGCACTCGGTTCTCCTACAATGAGCAGTTCTTC. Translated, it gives CASTGTRFSYNEQFF.